The subject of this entry is one T cell receptor beta chain. The data originate from a study of OX40 agonist ivuxolimab in advanced cancers. The repertoire was sequenced with immunoSEQ multiplex PCR; TCRdb's copy has only in-frame clones and lacks some. The sample holds 50,000 to 70,000 clones; around 78% are singletons and the top ten take 3.1%. CDR3 length: 13 residues. Germline loops: CDR1 SNHLY, CDR2 FYNNEI. Trimming took 7 bases from V and 10 from J, leaving 17 bases between them. The genes are TRBV2 and TRBJ2-1; tentative D call: TRBD2 (6 bases). This clonotype was obtained from an adult with an advanced solid tumor such as melanoma, head and neck, liver or kidney cancer. The sequencing used CD4+ or CD8+ T cells sorted from blood, collected in a trial of the OX40 agonist ivuxolimab. CDR3 sequence (DNA): TGTGCCAGCAAGGGCCCGGGGGAAGGAGAGCAGTTCTTC. This codes for CASKGPGEGEQFF.